The 8 T cell receptor beta chains presented below share a single source sample, sequenced in a study of cytomegalovirus exposure and HLA in healthy donors. Sequencing was performed with immunoSEQ multiplex PCR; in TCRdb, only in-frame clones are kept and a portion is missing. The table lists about 130,000 clones, less than 95% of them singletons. The specimen was PBMCs. The receptors were sampled from a man between 18 and 35 years old in good health and CMV-seropositive.

The CDR3: CSVANQGGNEQFF. In DNA, the CDR3 is TGCAGCGTTGCGAACCAAGGGGGCAATGAGCAGTTCTTC. The rearrangement links TRBV29-1 to TRBJ2-1; a weak D match, TRBD1 (6 bases). CDR3 length equals 13 residues. Germline CDR1 is SQVTM and CDR2 is ANQGSEA. V was pared by 4 bases and J by 6 bases, with 13 bases between.

The chain couples TRBV7-3 to TRBJ2-2, with D uncertain. V was cut by 3 bases and J by 7 bases, with 6 bases left in between. In germline, CDR1 is SGHTA, CDR2 FQGTGA. The CDR3 runs to 12 residues. The CDR3 loop is CASSFTGGELFF. CDR3 in DNA: TGTGCCAGCAGCTTTACTGGCGGGGAGCTGTTTTTT.

This clone was seen a single time. The V call is TRBV5-8, the J call TRBJ2-7; 13 nucleotides align to TRBD2. The germline gives CDR1 SGHTS, CDR2 YDEGEE. V was pared by 7 bases and J by 6 bases, with 4 bases of the junction left unmatched. The CDR3 sequence is 13 residues long. The CDR3 sequence is CASGLAGDGEQYF. The CDR3 nucleotides are TGTGCCAGCGGACTAGCGGGAGACGGCGAGCAGTACTTC.

Concerning this clone: Additional DNA sequences in this sample encode the identical CDR3. J is TRBJ2-1 and V is TRBV4-2; 13 bases align to TRBD2. Germline CDR1 and CDR2: LGHNA and YNFKEQ. Trimming at V came to 4 bases and at J to 3 bases, leaving 3 bases not matched to a gene. This CDR3 has 16 residues. This CDR3 is CASSPRLAGGYNEQFF. The CDR3 nucleotides are TGTGCCAGCAGCCCCCGACTAGCGGGAGGCTACAATGAGCAGTTCTTC.

V is TRBV2 and J is TRBJ1-4, with 7 bases aligning to TRBD1. The J segment lost 5 bases and the V segment lost 6 bases, leaving 6 bases of the junction unmatched. The CDR3 extends over 14 amino acids. The germline CDR1 and CDR2 sequences are SNHLY and FYNNEI. The CDR3: CASRKGAPNEKLFF. CDR3 sequence (DNA): TGTGCCAGCAGAAAGGGGGCCCCCAATGAAAAACTGTTTTTT.

The rearrangement joins TRBV2 to TRBJ1-5; no reliable D call. V was clipped by 3 bases and J by 4 bases, with 13 bases between them. CDR3 size: 15 residues. Per the germline V gene, CDR1 is SNHLY and CDR2 is FYNNEI. The CDR3 is CASSDRSAPNQPQHF. For the CDR3, the DNA is TGTGCCAGCAGTGATAGGAGTGCTCCTAATCAGCCCCAGCATTTT.

The chain joins TRBV19 to TRBJ2-1; D might be TRBD2 (6 bases). Per germline, CDR1 LNHDA and CDR2 SQIVND (reference sequence). This CDR3 has 14 amino acids. Trimming pared 5 bases from V and 6 bases from J, leaving 14 bases between. The CDR3 DNA sequence: TGTGCCAGTAGTTGGGGGTCGGAGGGCAATGAGCAGTTCTTC. It is translated as CASSWGSEGNEQFF.

The chain recombines TRBV19 with TRBJ2-2, with 9 bases matching TRBD2. V trimming: 6 bases; J trimming: 7 bases; junction bases outside the gene matches: 6. CDR3 length: 14 residues. Germline-derived CDR1 and CDR2 are LNHDA and SQIVND (reference sequence). The CDR3 protein is CASSVAGVFGELFF. CDR3 nucleotide sequence: TGTGCCAGTAGCGTAGCGGGAGTTTTCGGGGAGCTGTTTTTT.